This entry describes one T cell receptor beta chain. This record comes from a study of blood T cell repertoires in COVID-19. Generated by immunoSEQ multiplex PCR, the TCRdb table keeps only in-frame clones and is missing some. The sample lists 55,000 to 80,000 clones; just over 90% were seen once. The CDR3 consists of 16 residues. Sequencing was performed on peripheral blood. J is TRBJ2-7 and V is TRBV21-1; TRBD1 is the table's D call and was not checked against the DNA. TRBV21-1 is a listed pseudogene. This clonotype was obtained from a human donor in a cohort sampled during active COVID-19. The chain's CDR3 is CASSLEATGGAYEQYF. CDR3 nucleotide sequence: TGTGCCAGCAGCCTTGAAGCTACAGGGGGCGCGTACGAGCAGTACTTC.